The clone carrying this T cell receptor (beta chain) was seen many times. This entry is derived from a study of T-cell reconstitution after alpha-beta-depleted transplantation in children. Using unique molecular identifiers, the investigators prepared the TCRbeta library. TCRdb analysed the PCR reads with MiXCR anew, one entry per CDR3 protein. The table shows about 360,000 distinct CDR3 sequences, with about 14% occurring only once. The J segment lost 3 bases and the V segment lost 5 bases, leaving 4 bases of the junction unmatched. The CDR3 totals 15 residues. Germline V gene lookup returns CDR1 SGHTA and CDR2 FQGNSA.

J is TRBJ2-6 and V is TRBV7-2; 7 nucleotides match TRBD2. Sequences were derived from PBMCs, sampled from the stem cell graft. This sequence was found in a human donor who donated a stem cell graft to a child with Fanconi anemia. The CDR3 coding sequence is TGTGCCAGCAGCAAAGGGGAGGGTGGGGCCAACGTCCTGACTTTC. Its translation is CASSKGEGGANVLTF.